This TCR beta chain was recovered during a study of T cells in tuberculosis. The overall study: Sequenced TCRs come from CD1B-GMM tetramer-binding T cells. In South Africa, adults with active tuberculosis were compared with IGRA-negative and latently infected IGRA-positive adolescents.

Some clones are missing from TCRdb's copy, which holds only in-frame ones; the method was immunoSEQ multiplex PCR. The sample holds tens of thousands of clones; around 93% are singletons and the top ten take 2% to 2.5%. The time point is: new active TB diagnosis, blood taken before or within 7 days of starting treatment. The CDR3 totals 13 residues. The V segment lost 8 bases and the J segment 0 bases; nucleotides outside the gene matches: 3. Germline V gene data show CDR1 as MNHEY and CDR2 as SVGAGI. The sequencing here drew on PBMCs, taken at tuberculosis diagnosis. This rearrangement joins TRBV6-5 to TRBJ1-1; TRBD1 aligns across 7 bases. The TCR sequence derives from an adult with tuberculosis. CDR3 amino acids: CASRTGMNTEAFF. In DNA form, the CDR3 reads TGTGCCAGCCGGACAGGCATGAACACTGAAGCTTTCTTT.